Following are 25 T cell receptor beta chains from one sample sequenced in a study of early T cells in non-severe SARS-CoV-2 infection. TCRdb redid the calling of the 5' RACE reads with MiXCR, one entry per CDR3 protein. The data show 55,000 to 75,000 distinct CDR3 sequences, 9% to 15% seen once. The sample comprised whole blood. These receptors originate from an adult who was a healthcare worker with PCR-confirmed SARS-CoV-2 infection or an uninfected control (not recorded which).

The table lists this clonotype with many counts. The rearrangement links TRBV2 to TRBJ2-7; D perhaps matches TRBD1 (6 bases). The germline V gene has CDR1 SNHLY and CDR2 FYNNEI. V lost 6 bases and J 0 bases, leaving 12 bases between the germline ends. This CDR3 contains 14 residues. The CDR3 region is CASSFQGSSYEQYF. The CDR3 DNA follows: TGTGCCAGCAGCTTCCAGGGGAGCTCCTACGAGCAGTACTTC.

V usage is TRBV29-1 and J usage is TRBJ2-1; 10 bases match TRBD2. V lost 3 bases to trimming and J lost 2 bases; unmatched junction nucleotides: 10. The germline CDR1 and CDR2 sequences are SQVTM and ANQGSEA. This CDR3 has 17 amino acids. The DNA for the CDR3 is TGCAGCGTTGAGCTAGCGGGAGATTCCGGCACCTACAATGAGCAGTTCTTC. Its translation: CSVELAGDSGTYNEQFF.

This clonotype was detected only a few times. J is TRBJ2-2 and V is TRBV5-4; D is unresolved. V was clipped by 0 bases and J by 7 bases, with 7 bases between them. This CDR3 region has 13 residues. CDR1 is SGHNT, CDR2 YYREEE, per germline (reference sequence). The CDR3 DNA reads as TGTGCCAGCAGCTTGGGGCCGCTCGGGGAGCTGTTTTTT. Its translation is CASSLGPLGELFF.

This clonotype appeared a few times. The chain combines TRBV7-2 with TRBJ2-1, with D perhaps TRBD1 (5 bases). CDR3 length equals 16 residues. The V gene lost 5 bases and the J gene lost 12 bases, with 26 bases spanning the gap. The germline V gene has CDR1 SGHTA and CDR2 FQGNSA. The CDR3 loop reads CASSPRVAGSIKRQFF. The CDR3, as DNA: TGTGCCAGCAGCCCCCGCGTGGCAGGGTCCATCAAAAGGCAGTTCTTC.

Only a few counts were recorded for this clonotype. V and J are TRBV11-1 and TRBJ2-7; a possible D gene is TRBD2 (6 bases). Germline CDR1 reads SGHAT; CDR2 reads FQDESV (reference sequence). Trimming took off 6 bases at V and 1 base at J, with 13 bases between the two ends. This CDR3 comprises 14 residues. CDR3 in DNA: TGTGCCAGCAGGACCGGGACTGAATCCTACGAGCAGTACTTC. Translation: CASRTGTESYEQYF.

This clonotype was picked up a small number of times. The J gene is TRBJ2-1, the V gene TRBV29-1; D ambiguous. This CDR3 has 13 residues. From germline, CDR1 is SQVTM and CDR2 ANQGSEA. Trimming took 7 bases from V and 6 from J, leaving 16 bases between them. The CDR3 loop is CSGTGPYGNEQFF. The CDR3 DNA sequence: TGCAGCGGGACCGGTCCATACGGCAATGAGCAGTTCTTC.

Comment on this clonotype: Since a much larger clone is just one base distant, this may be a read error. The chain recombines TRBV7-9 with TRBJ1-3; 7 bases line up with TRBD1. CDR1 is SEHNR and CDR2 is FQNEAQ in the germline V gene (reference sequence). The CDR3 totals 16 residues. The CDR3 region is CANSLRGQNSGNTIYF. The DNA for the CDR3 is TGTGCCAACAGCCTCCGGGGACAGAACTCTGGAAACACCATATATTTT.

This clonotype was recorded at least ten times. The CDR3 is CASSLYPSYEQYF. The DNA for the CDR3 is TGTGCCAGCAGTTTATACCCCTCCTACGAGCAGTACTTC. The genes are TRBV27 and TRBJ2-7; no clear D. Trimming shortened V by 1 base and J by 0 bases, and 4 bases separated the two germline ends. The CDR3 sequence is 13 residues long. The V gene's germline CDR1 is MNHEY and CDR2 SMNVEV (reference sequence).

This clonotype was seen many times. The rearrangement uses TRBV7-8 and TRBJ2-1; D is tentatively TRBD1 or TRBD2 (6 bases each). Trimming took off 5 bases at V and 10 bases at J, with 12 bases between the two ends. Germline assignment: CDR1 SGHVS and CDR2 FQNEAQ. The CDR3 is 12 residues long. CDR3 region: CASSEGGYEQFF. The CDR3 nucleotides are TGTGCCAGCAGCGAAGGGGGGTACGAGCAGTTCTTC. Full variable domain (remainder filled in from reference TRBV7-8 and TRBJ2-1): GAGVSQSPRYKVAKRGQDVALRCDPISGHVSLFWYQQALGQGPEFLTYFQNEAQLDKSGLPSDRFFAERPEGSVSTLKIQRTQQEDSAVYLCASSEGGYEQFFGPGTRLTVL.

This clonotype came up many times. This rearrangement joins TRBV6-5 to TRBJ2-2, with 11 bases that match TRBD1. The CDR3 spans 14 residues. The V gene's germline CDR1 is MNHEY and CDR2 SVGAGI. Trimming removed 8 bases from V and 4 bases from J; junction bases left unmatched: 3. CDR3 nucleotide sequence: TGTGCCAGCTCCGGGACAGGGGGCACCGGGGAGCTGTTTTTT. Translated, it gives CASSGTGGTGELFF.

This clonotype occurred many times. The chain is built from TRBV20-1 and TRBJ1-6, with D uncertain. In germline, CDR1 is DFQATT, CDR2 SNEGSKA (reference sequence). CDR3 length: 14 residues. V was shortened by 5 bases and J by 7 bases, with 15 bases between the two germline ends. CDR3 sequence reads: CSARRSGLNSPLHF. Written as DNA, the CDR3 is TGCAGTGCTCGAAGGTCGGGGTTAAATTCACCCCTCCACTTT.

This clonotype was recorded at least ten times. The chain joins TRBV20-1 to TRBJ2-5; D perhaps matches TRBD1 (6 bases). Germline V CDR1 and CDR2: DFQATT, SNEGSKA (reference sequence). V lost 0 bases and J 2 bases, leaving 25 bases between the germline ends. The CDR3 extends over 19 amino acids. The CDR3 nucleotides read TGCAGTGCTAGAGATCAGGCAACGGGGACATACCGACTTCAAGAGACCCAGTACTTC. This codes for CSARDQATGTYRLQETQYF.

V and J are TRBV2 and TRBJ1-2; 7 nucleotides align to TRBD1. In germline, CDR1 is SNHLY, CDR2 FYNNEI. This CDR3 comprises 14 residues. V lost 11 bases and J lost 3; bases outside the gene matches: 12. CDR3 coding DNA: TGTGCCGGTGCAGACAGGGCCAGGCACTATGGCTACACCTTC. It specifies CAGADRARHYGYTF. The variable domain in full, completed from reference TRBV2 and TRBJ1-2, reads EPEVTQTPSHQVTQMGQEVILRCVPISNHLYFYWYRQILGQKVEFLVSFYNNEISEKSEIFDDQFSVERPDGSNFTLKIRSTKLEDSAMYFCAGADRARHYGYTFGSGTRLTVV.

V and J are TRBV29-1 and TRBJ2-1, with 11 bases that match TRBD2. Germline loops: CDR1 SQVTM, CDR2 ANQGSEA. The CDR3 runs 15 residues. With 2 bases clipped from V and 9 bases from J, the junction kept 9 bases outside the gene matches. The CDR3 DNA reads as TGCAGCGTTGAAAGTTCGACTAGCGGGGCGGGTGAGCAGTTCTTC. It codes for CSVESSTSGAGEQFF.

This clonotype was seen a handful of times. The chain has TRBV5-1 and TRBJ2-7; TRBD2 matches at 7 bases. V lost 7 bases, J lost 3 bases, and 25 bases stayed unmatched. Germline lookup yields CDR1 SGHRS and CDR2 YFSETQ. The CDR3 sequence is 19 residues long. CDR3: CASPFLAGLCTPLGYEQYF. The CDR3 coding sequence is TGCGCCAGCCCCTTCTTAGCGGGCCTTTGCACCCCCTTGGGCTACGAGCAGTACTTC. The full variable domain, in which reference TRBV5-1 and TRBJ2-7 provide the parts outside the CDR3, is KAGVTQTPRYLIKTRGQQVTLSCSPISGHRSVSWYQQTPGQGLQFLFEYFSETQRNKGNFPGRFSGRQFSNSRSEMNVSTLELGDSALYLCASPFLAGLCTPLGYEQYFGPGTRLTVT.

The rearrangement uses TRBV15 and TRBJ2-5; TRBD1 agrees at 9 bases. Germline lookup yields CDR1 LNHNV and CDR2 YYDKDF (reference sequence). The CDR3 sequence is 15 residues long. V trimming: 5 bases; J trimming: 3 bases; junction bases outside the gene matches: 7. In DNA form, the CDR3 reads TGTGCCACCAGCCCACCCGGGACAGGGAAAGAGACCCAGTACTTC. It translates to CATSPPGTGKETQYF.

At least ten counts were recorded for this clonotype. The chain joins TRBV5-1 to TRBJ2-1; TRBD2 might be the D (6 bases). Germline V lookup: CDR1 SGHRS, CDR2 YFSETQ. CDR3 length: 14 amino acids. Trimming removed 5 bases at V and 6 bases at J, with 15 bases between. For the CDR3, the DNA is TGCGCCAGCAGTCCCGTGCTAGCGAGCAATGAGCAGTTCTTC. Amino acid sequence: CASSPVLASNEQFF.

J is TRBJ2-1 and V is TRBV29-1; 8 bases fit TRBD2. The CDR3 sequence is 14 residues long. With V trimmed by 5 bases and J by 0 bases, 3 bases remained unmatched. Germline loops: CDR1 SQVTM, CDR2 ANQGSEA. Here the CDR3 DNA reads TGCAGCGTTCAACTAGCGGACTCCTACAATGAGCAGTTCTTC. It specifies CSVQLADSYNEQFF.

J is TRBJ1-3 and V is TRBV5-1; unclear D gene. The CDR3 sequence is 14 residues long. Trimming left V 4 bases short and J 1 base short, with 9 bases between. CDR1 SGHRS and CDR2 YFSETQ come from the germline V gene. Here the CDR3 reads CASSPDISGNTIYF. The CDR3 region has the DNA TGCGCCAGCAGCCCAGACATTTCTGGAAACACCATATATTTT.

This clonotype was detected a few times. V usage is TRBV20-1 and J usage is TRBJ1-1; D possibly corresponds to TRBD1 (5 bases). CDR3 length equals 12 residues. Looked up from germline, CDR1 is DFQATT and CDR2 is SNEGSKA (reference sequence). The V and J ends lost 5 bases and 4 bases respectively, with 11 bases between them. CDR3 loop: CSAPGRGTEAFF. The DNA for the CDR3 is TGCAGTGCTCCGGGTAGGGGCACTGAAGCTTTCTTT.

There are a few counts of this clonotype. This chain links TRBV20-1 with TRBJ1-1, with D tentatively TRBD1 (5 bases). Germline assignment: CDR1 DFQATT and CDR2 SNEGSKA (reference sequence). The V and J ends lost 0 bases and 1 base respectively, with 18 bases between them. The CDR3 consists of 17 residues. In DNA form, the CDR3 reads TGCAGTGCTAGAGATCCATCTGCTGGGGGTCCGAACACTGAAGCTTTCTTT. It encodes CSARDPSAGGPNTEAFF.

The sample holds many counts of this clonotype. The rearrangement links TRBV29-1 to TRBJ2-7; 12 bases fit TRBD2. V trimming: 8 bases; J trimming: 6 bases; junction bases outside the gene matches: 8. Germline CDR1 and CDR2: SQVTM and ANQGSEA. The CDR3 is 13 residues long. CDR3: CSMMTSGSLEQYF. CDR3 DNA: TGCAGCATGATGACTAGCGGGAGCCTCGAGCAGTACTTC.

This clonotype was picked up a small number of times. CDR3 nucleotide sequence: TGTGCCAGCAGCCCACCGGCGGGAGGAGTCAATGAGCAGTTCTTC. It yields the protein CASSPPAGGVNEQFF. The V call is TRBV7-9, the J call TRBJ2-1, with TRBD2 matching over 8 bases. The germline V gene encodes CDR1 SEHNR and CDR2 FQNEAQ (reference sequence). The CDR3 covers 15 residues. V was clipped by 5 bases and J by 6 bases; unmatched bases: 9.

This chain links TRBV9 with TRBJ1-5, with D unresolved. The CDR3 has 15 amino acids. Deletions cut 0 bases from V and 0 bases from J, with 7 bases between. Germline V gene data show CDR1 as SGDLS and CDR2 as YYNGEE. The CDR3, as DNA: TGTGCCAGCAGCGTAGGGACCCATAGCAATCAGCCCCAGCATTTT. Translated, it gives CASSVGTHSNQPQHF.

This clonotype was detected a few times. The chain carries TRBV7-9 and TRBJ2-2, with 12 bases aligning to TRBD2. J gave up 5 bases and V 5 bases, and 9 bases lay outside the gene matches. Germline CDR1 and CDR2: SEHNR and FQNEAQ (reference sequence). This CDR3 region has 17 residues. CDR3 in DNA: TGTGCCAGCAGCCGTCTCCTAGCGGGAGGGCGAACCGGGGAGCTGTTTTTT. Residues: CASSRLLAGGRTGELFF.